These 5 T cell receptor beta chains originate from one sample sequenced in a study of CD4 T cells in relation to SARS-CoV-2 and coronaviruses (dated by TCRdb to the early 2020s). For these receptors, no antigen is known. Library method: the immunoSEQ multiplex PCR assay. TCRdb limited this immuneACCESS table to in-frame rearrangements with V and J called. A share of clones is missing; checked studies link under half to unresolved V genes, and the rest is unexplained. This sample gives some 22,000 clones in total; under 70% of them show up just once. The ten top clones hold 8% to 13% of the sample. CD4+ T cells from unexposed donors were collected before the COVID-19 pandemic (2011-2018). Following 10 days of culture, the EasySep CD4+ T cell isolation kit was used to isolate CD4+ T cells. The source material was CD4+ T cells from PBMCs, cultured in vitro. These receptors all stem from a human donor in good health.

The sample holds a few counts of this clone. The gene calls are TRBV18 and TRBJ1-5, with D uncertain. Germline lookup yields CDR1 KGHSH and CDR2 LQKENI. The CDR3 runs 14 residues. Trimming left V 2 bases short and J 15 bases short, with 20 bases between. In nucleotides, the CDR3 is TGTGCCAGCTCACCAGACGAGGAAAGCCCAAGACGGCATTTT. Its translation is CASSPDEESPRRHF. The full variable domain, in which reference TRBV18 and TRBJ1-5 provide the parts outside the CDR3, is NAGVMQNPRHLVRRRGQEARLRCSPMKGHSHVYWYRQLPEEGLKFMVYLQKENIIDESGMPKERFSAEFPKEGPSILRIQQVVRGDSAAYFCASSPDEESPRRHFGDGTRLSIL.

Concerning this clone: A junction end diverges from the germline sequence, so it may reflect a read error. V is TRBV19 and J is TRBJ1-4; D not certain. The CDR3 is 15 amino acids. The germline V gene encodes CDR1 LNHDA and CDR2 SQIVND (reference sequence). CDR3: CSTKGVGRGNEKLFF. For the CDR3, the DNA is TGCTCAACCAAAGGCGTCGGACGAGGGAATGAAAAACTGTTTTTT.

The chain employs TRBV18 and TRBJ2-2, with a tentative D call TRBD2 (6 bases). Trimming cost V 8 bases and J 0 bases, with 13 bases left between them. The CDR3 is 15 amino acids. Looked up from germline, CDR1 is KGHSH and CDR2 is LQKENI. Here the CDR3 DNA reads TGTGCCAGCCCTATGGGGGGTCCGAACACCGGGGAGCTGTTTTTT. Translated: CASPMGGPNTGELFF.

The CDR3 reads CASSSGHLLNTEAFF. For the CDR3, the DNA is TGTGCCAGCTCATCGGGTCACCTGTTGAACACTGAAGCTTTCTTT. The V call is TRBV18, the J call TRBJ1-1; D not certain. CDR1 KGHSH and CDR2 LQKENI come from the germline V gene. The V end lost 5 bases, the J end lost 0 bases, and 13 bases lay between the germline ends. The CDR3 length is 15 residues.

The chain employs TRBV4-3 and TRBJ2-7, with 8 bases lining up with TRBD2. CDR3 length: 13 residues. CDR1 and CDR2 from the germline V gene are LGHNA and YSLEER. V dropped 8 bases and J dropped 6; count of bases not matched to a gene: 9. Written as DNA, the CDR3 is TGCGCCAGCGGGGCGGGAGGAGGGGGCGAGCAGTACTTC. This encodes CASGAGGGGEQYF.